One sample yielded the 18 T cell receptor beta chains listed below, sequenced in a study of T cells after yellow fever vaccination. TCRdb re-called the 5' RACE reads through MiXCR, storing one row per CDR3 protein. Of fewer than 450,000 distinct CDR3 sequences in the sample, roughly 12% are singletons; the top ten hold less than 20%. The sequences come from PBMCs, collected on the day of the first yellow fever vaccination. The receptors come from a young man who received the YFV17D yellow fever vaccine.

This clonotype was seen many times. The rearrangement joins TRBV12-3 or TRBV12-4 to TRBJ1-1; 7 nucleotides align to TRBD1. The CDR3 spans 14 residues. Unmatched junction bases numbered 4, after V lost 6 bases and J lost 0 bases. DNA of the CDR3: TGTGCCAGCAGCTTGGGACAGATGAACACTGAAGCTTTCTTT. Translating it yields CASSLGQMNTEAFF.

This clonotype has a count of ten or more. The J gene is TRBJ2-2, the V gene TRBV5-8, with D unclear. The CDR3 has 12 residues. Looked up from germline, CDR1 is SGHTS and CDR2 is YDEGEE. V lost 4 bases and J lost 8, with 9 bases in between. For the CDR3, the DNA is TGTGCCAGCAGCCGAAGGCCTGGGGAGCTGTTTTTT. Translated: CASSRRPGELFF.

This sequence joins TRBV7-2 and TRBJ2-3; 9 bases map to TRBD2. Germline CDR1 and CDR2: SGHTA and FQGNSA. Trimming removed 8 bases from V and 2 bases from J; junction bases left unmatched: 5. CDR3 length: 14 residues. Here the CDR3 reads CASLQGLATDTQYF. CDR3 DNA: TGTGCCAGCCTCCAGGGACTAGCCACAGATACGCAGTATTTT. The full variable domain, its missing parts supplied by reference TRBV7-2 and TRBJ2-3, is GAGVSQSPSNKVTEKGKDVELRCDPISGHTALYWYRQSLGQGLEFLIYFQGNSAPDKSGLPSDRFSAERTGGSVSTLTIQRTQQEDSAVYLCASLQGLATDTQYFGPGTRLTVL.

The CDR3 nucleotides read TGCAGCGTTCACCCAGCGGACAGCTATGGCTACACCTTC. Protein sequence: CSVHPADSYGYTF. This rearrangement joins TRBV29-1 to TRBJ1-2; D possibly corresponds to TRBD1 (6 bases). This CDR3 has 13 residues. Trimming shortened V by 5 bases and J by 4 bases, and 14 bases separated the two germline ends. Germline V CDR1 and CDR2: SQVTM, ANQGSEA. The full variable domain, in which reference TRBV29-1 and TRBJ1-2 provide the parts outside the CDR3, is SAVISQKPSRDICQRGTSLTIQCQVDSQVTMMFWYRQQPGQSLTLIATANQGSEATYESGFVIDKFPISRPNLTFSTLTVSNMSPEDSSIYLCSVHPADSYGYTFGSGTRLTVV.

The chain has TRBV12-3 or TRBV12-4 and TRBJ2-7; perhaps TRBD2 as D (5 bases). The V and J ends lost 3 bases and 4 bases respectively, with 10 bases between them. This CDR3 has 13 residues. CDR3 sequence: CASSLGSGYEQYF. The CDR3 DNA reads TGTGCCAGCAGTTTGGGGTCGGGATACGAGCAGTACTTC.

This clonotype has a handful of counts. This chain connects TRBV15 to TRBJ2-7, with D perhaps being TRBD1 or TRBD2 (6 bases each). V was cut by 1 base and J by 1 base, with 17 bases left in between. The CDR3 is 17 residues long. Germline values: CDR1 LNHNV, CDR2 YYDKDF (reference sequence). The DNA for the CDR3 is TGTGCCACCAGCAGAGGGGGGCGCGGGGTAAGTTCCTACGAGCAGTACGTC. It specifies CATSRGGRGVSSYEQYV.

This clonotype came up a few times. The gene calls are TRBV7-2 and TRBJ1-5; no definite D call. This CDR3 region has 14 residues. The germline gives CDR1 SGHTA, CDR2 FQGNSA. The V and J ends lost 1 base and 3 bases respectively, with 7 bases between them. This CDR3 reads CASSLEWINQPQHF. The CDR3 region has the DNA TGTGCCAGCAGCTTAGAGTGGATCAATCAGCCCCAGCATTTT. The full variable domain, with the rest looked up from reference TRBV7-2 and TRBJ1-5, is GAGVSQSPSNKVTEKGKDVELRCDPISGHTALYWYRQSLGQGLEFLIYFQGNSAPDKSGLPSDRFSAERTGGSVSTLTIQRTQQEDSAVYLCASSLEWINQPQHFGDGTRLSIL.

This clonotype has just a few counts. The chain employs TRBV11-2 and TRBJ2-3, with 7 nucleotides matching TRBD2. The germline V gene encodes CDR1 SGHAT and CDR2 FQNNGV. The CDR3 is 18 amino acids. J lost 2 bases, V lost 0 bases, and 11 bases had no gene match. CDR3 bases: TGTGCCAGCAGCTTAGAGCTCATCAGGGCGGGGGACACAGATACGCAGTATTTT. As protein: CASSLELIRAGDTDTQYF.

This clonotype was counted a few times. The rearrangement uses TRBV7-9 and TRBJ1-2; weak D call: TRBD1 (6 bases). Germline CDR1 reads SEHNR; CDR2 reads FQNEAQ (reference sequence). V was trimmed by 5 bases and J by 4 bases, leaving 14 bases between them. CDR3 length: 14 residues. CDR3 bases: TGTGCCAGCAGCGGGGGACATTTACTCTATGGCTACACCTTC. Translation: CASSGGHLLYGYTF.

V usage is TRBV10-2 and J usage is TRBJ2-1; 7 positions agree with TRBD1. Germline trimming cut 6 bases from V and 9 bases from J; bases unmatched to any gene: 17. The CDR3 totals 16 residues. Germline V gene data show CDR1 as WSHSY and CDR2 as SAAADI. In DNA, the CDR3 is TGCGCCAGCAGGGCGGTTCTAGAGGGGGCCTGGGGTGAGCAGTTCTTC. The encoded protein is CASRAVLEGAWGEQFF.

The rearrangement joins TRBV27 to TRBJ2-1, with D maybe TRBD1 (6 bases). The V end lost 5 bases, the J end lost 7 bases, and 18 bases lay between the germline ends. Looked up from germline, CDR1 is MNHEY and CDR2 is SMNVEV (reference sequence). The CDR3 sequence is 15 residues long. Written as DNA, the CDR3 is TGTGCCAGCAGTCCTGTGGGGGCCCCAGGGAATGAGCAGTTCTTC. Amino acids: CASSPVGAPGNEQFF.

This clonotype was detected once. This may be a read error: a much more frequent sequence differs by one nucleotide. The chain couples TRBV5-1 to TRBJ2-4, with a possible D match to TRBD2 (5 bases). Germline assignment: CDR1 SGHRS and CDR2 YFSETQ. CDR3 size: 14 residues. The CDR3 DNA sequence: TGCGCCAGCAGCAACCGGGCCGAGGGAAACACTCAGTACTTC. Protein product: CASSNRAEGNTQYF.

The V call is TRBV7-9, the J call TRBJ2-6; D not resolved. V was cut by 5 bases and J by 1 base, with 15 bases left in between. The CDR3 covers 17 residues. Looked up from germline, CDR1 is SEHNR and CDR2 is FQNEAQ (reference sequence). The CDR3 nucleotides read TGTGCCAGCAGCCCTCCTGTTTCGGGTTCTGGGGCCAACGTCCTGACTTTC. This gives the protein CASSPPVSGSGANVLTF.

This clonotype was recorded a few times. The chain uses TRBV27 and TRBJ2-5, with D unresolved. The V gene's germline CDR1 is MNHEY and CDR2 SMNVEV (reference sequence). The CDR3 has 16 amino acids. The germline V and J ends were trimmed by 5 bases and 6 bases, with 22 bases remaining between them. The CDR3 spells CASSPYDSRNDQTQYF. CDR3 coding DNA: TGTGCCAGCAGTCCCTACGACTCCCGAAACGATCAGACCCAGTACTTC.

The V call is TRBV11-1, the J call TRBJ2-6; a weak D match, TRBD2 (5 bases). The germline V and J ends were trimmed by 6 bases and 2 bases, with 23 bases remaining between them. This CDR3 contains 19 residues. From germline, CDR1 is SGHAT and CDR2 FQDESV (reference sequence). CDR3 protein: CASSHNRRGLSPGANVLTF. DNA of the CDR3: TGTGCCAGCAGTCACAACCGTCGCGGACTTAGCCCTGGGGCCAACGTCCTGACTTTC.

V and J are TRBV5-1 and TRBJ2-7, with TRBD1 matching over 10 bases. V lost 1 base to trimming and J lost 2 bases; unmatched junction nucleotides: 6. Germline V lookup: CDR1 SGHRS, CDR2 YFSETQ. The CDR3 is 16 amino acids. CDR3 coding DNA: TGCGCCAGCAGCTTGTCCCCGGGACAGGGGACCTACGAGCAGTACTTC. This gives the protein CASSLSPGQGTYEQYF.

J is TRBJ1-2 and V is TRBV5-1, with D unresolved. V dropped 5 bases and J dropped 7 bases, with 12 bases sitting between them. The CDR3 has 12 residues. Germline V lookup: CDR1 SGHRS, CDR2 YFSETQ. As DNA, the CDR3 is TGCGCCAGCAGTGAACCCGGCGGTGGCTACACCTTC. Its translation is CASSEPGGGYTF.

This clonotype was counted ten times or more. The chain joins TRBV6-6 to TRBJ1-1; tentative D call: TRBD1 (6 bases). This CDR3 spans 13 amino acids. Germline assignment: CDR1 MNHNY and CDR2 SVGAGI (reference sequence). V was clipped by 7 bases and J by 3 bases, with 12 bases between them. The CDR3, as DNA: TGTGCCAGCACAAGACAGGCCTACACTGAAGCTTTCTTT. This codes for CASTRQAYTEAFF.